Below, one T cell receptor (beta chain) is given with its context. Authors' methods: Reference gene primer amplification gave estimated nucleated cell counts. TCRdb's copy holds only in-frame clones and misses some; the assay was immunoSEQ multiplex PCR. The DNA was the basis for D and trimming; V, J and clone size are from that table. The sample includes approximately 450,000 clones, 70% to 90% of them seen just once. This sample is part of a study of blood T cell repertoires in COVID-19. On the study more broadly: COVID-19 samples, acute and convalescent, were from the United States, Italy and Spain. Nucleic acid was either cDNA or gDNA, and it came from T cells, B-cell-depleted T cells, or PBMCs.

Participants reported their clinical history, and cohort assignment relied on those reports. CDR3 length equals 16 residues. V lost 3 bases, J lost 7 bases, and 3 bases stayed unmatched. Per the germline V gene, CDR1 is LNHDA and CDR2 is SQIVND (reference sequence). V usage is TRBV19 and J usage is TRBJ2-1; 16 nucleotides agree with TRBD2. The clonotype originates from a woman between 18 and 29 years old with acute COVID-19. Sample: PBMCs or T cells enriched from blood (not recorded which). DNA of the CDR3: TGTGCCAGTAGTATGGGACTAGCGGGGGGGCATAATGAGCAGTTCTTC. Protein: CASSMGLAGGHNEQFF.